These T cell receptor beta chains were read from a single sample in a study of identifying expanded T cells in peripheral blood. The method was immunoSEQ multiplex PCR; TCRdb's version includes in-frame clones alone and lacks a portion of them. In the table there are roughly 96,000 clones, 88% of which are singletons. What was sequenced was blood. These receptors were collected from a person aged 18 to 70 in good health. Both conserved end residues are part of each CDR3. Size values are once, few and many counts, or a class for expanded clones, and some rows have none.

V: TRBV5-6
J: TRBJ1-1
size: .
CDR3: CASSPQPLTGKYGAFF

V: TRBV6-5
J: TRBJ2-7
size: .
CDR3: CASSQSSRPSYEQYF

V: TRBV5-1
J: TRBJ1-2
size: .
CDR3: CASSFESGRLESDTF

V: TRBV29-1
J: TRBJ2-1
size: .
CDR3: CSVDFPYNEQFF

V: TRBV6-5
J: TRBJ2-7
size: .
CDR3: CASSYSGGLTTYEQYF

V: TRBV6-1
J: TRBJ1-2
size: .
CDR3: CASTTYGGLEGYTF

V: TRBV5-1
J: TRBJ1-1
size: .
CDR3: CASTQGGLTEAFF

V: TRBV19
J: TRBJ2-3
size: .
CDR3: CASSKGQGITDTQYF

V: TRBV19
J: TRBJ1-2
size: .
CDR3: CASSRTDVRGYTF

V: TRBV5-1
J: TRBJ2-4
size: .
CDR3: CASSSGRVAKNIQYF

V: TRBV5-4
J: TRBJ1-2
size: .
CDR3: CASSLDSANYGYTF

V: TRBV13
J: TRBJ1-1
size: .
CDR3: CASSLGDRVGTEAFF

V: TRBV6-5
J: TRBJ2-3
size: .
CDR3: CASRKRDTQYF

V: TRBV29-1
J: TRBJ1-2
size: .
CDR3: CSVEGGGDRGNYGYTF

V: TRBV11-2
J: TRBJ2-7
size: once
CDR3: CASSQYRDRGSQQYF

V: TRBV14
J: TRBJ2-4
size: .
CDR3: CASSPRGGMGKNIQYF

V: TRBV29-1
J: TRBJ2-3
size: few
CDR3: CSAGRVASTDTQYF

V: TRBV5-1
J: TRBJ1-2
size: .
CDR3: CASSRRTGGENYGYTF

V: TRBV25-1
J: TRBJ1-2
size: .
CDR3: CASSERFGGGYTF

V: TRBV4-1
J: TRBJ2-1
size: .
CDR3: CASSQASDEQFF

V: TRBV5-1
J: TRBJ1-6
size: .
CDR3: CASHWGDDNSPLHF

V: TRBV29-1
J: TRBJ1-2
size: many
CDR3: CSVELNGDGYTF

V: TRBV5-1
J: TRBJ1-1
size: .
CDR3: CASSPEGTGTKAFF

V: TRBV30
J: TRBJ1-2
size: .
CDR3: CAWSVFRGGYTF

V: TRBV4-1
J: TRBJ1-5
size: .
CDR3: CASSPRNSVNQPQHF